Listed below are T cell receptor beta chains from one sample, sequenced in a study of blood T cell repertoires in COVID-19. Clones were sequenced by immunoSEQ multiplex PCR, and TCRdb holds only the in-frame ones, with some missing. The table shows nearly 80,000 clones, with 87% occurring only once. Specimen: peripheral blood. The receptor source for this set is an elderly woman with active or convalescent COVID-19. CDR3s include the opening cysteine and the closing phenylalanine or tryptophan. D genes are given only for firm matches. Only some rows state a clone size, as once, few, many or a class for expanded clones.

CDR3 length	J gene	V gene	D gene	clone size	CDR3 protein	CDR3 DNA
16	TRBJ2-1	TRBV10-1	.	.	CASSESGRGVYNEQFF	TGCGCCAGCAGTGAGTCTGGCAGGGGGGTCTACAATGAGCAGTTCTTC
15	TRBJ2-7	TRBV5-1	TRBD2	once	CASSLAGREGLEQYF	TGCGCCAGCAGCTTGGCCGGGCGGGAGGGCCTCGAGCAGTACTTC
15	TRBJ2-2	TRBV15	.	.	CATSKTLANTGELFF	TGTGCCACCAGCAAGACTCTCGCGAACACCGGGGAGCTGTTTTTT
14	TRBJ2-1	TRBV29-1	TRBD2	.	CSVEGTSQDGEQFF	TGCAGCGTTGAAGGGACTAGCCAAGACGGGGAGCAGTTCTTC
15	TRBJ2-1	TRBV9	TRBD1	.	CASSGLTGGRTRQFF	TGTGCCAGCAGCGGCTTGACAGGGGGACGTACTAGGCAGTTCTTC
16	TRBJ1-5	TRBV28	TRBD1	.	CASSLTGGFNNQPQHF	TGTGCCAGCAGTTTAACAGGGGGCTTTAACAATCAGCCCCAGCATTTT
15	TRBJ2-2	TRBV7-8	.	.	CASSLWGGNTGELFF	TGTGCCAGCAGCTTATGGGGCGGAAACACCGGGGAGCTGTTTTTT
15	TRBJ2-3	TRBV5-5	TRBD1	.	CASSPGDRGTDTQYF	TGTGCCAGCAGCCCCGGGGACAGGGGGACAGATACGCAGTATTTT
16	TRBJ2-2	TRBV18	TRBD1	.	CASSPDRGYNTGELFF	TGTGCCAGCTCACCCGACAGGGGATACAACACCGGGGAGCTGTTTTTT
17	TRBJ1-5	TRBV23-1	.	.	CASSQSWTASSNQPQHF	TGCGCCAGCAGTCAATCATGGACAGCTAGTAGCAATCAGCCCCAGCATTTT
17	TRBJ1-6	TRBV28	.	.	CASSSQGQSSYNSPLHF	TGTGCCAGCAGTTCACAGGGCCAGAGCTCCTATAATTCACCCCTCCACTTT
11	TRBJ2-1	TRBV19	.	.	CASSTRNEQFF	TGTGCCAGTAGTACCCGCAATGAGCAGTTCTTC
17	TRBJ2-3	TRBV4-2	TRBD2	few	CASSQTTSGGSTDTQYF	TGTGCCAGCAGCCAAACGACTAGCGGGGGATCCACAGATACGCAGTATTTT
13	TRBJ2-7	TRBV10-2	.	few	CASSEGSAYEQYF	TGCGCCAGCAGTGAGGGCAGTGCCTACGAGCAGTACTTC
17	TRBJ1-4	TRBV5-1	.	.	CASSFIKLDRRFEKLFF	TGCGCCAGCAGCTTTATAAAACTGGACAGAAGATTTGAAAAACTGTTTTTT
16	TRBJ1-6	TRBV28	.	.	CASRPARAGGNSPLHF	TGTGCCAGCCGACCTGCGCGCGCGGGGGGGAATTCACCCCTCCACTTT
12	TRBJ2-5	TRBV7-2	.	.	CASTGSEETQYF	TGTGCCAGCACGGGGTCAGAGGAGACCCAGTACTTC
14	TRBJ2-5	TRBV18	.	once	CASSPQDRIQTQYF	TGTGCCAGCTCACCGCAGGACAGAATCCAGACCCAGTACTTC
13	TRBJ1-4	TRBV30	.	.	CAWKGSPNEKLFF	TGTGCCTGGAAAGGGAGCCCTAATGAAAAACTGTTTTTT
13	TRBJ1-2	TRBV6-5	TRBD1	.	CASSSWTGWGYTF	TGTGCCAGCAGCTCTTGGACAGGGTGGGGCTACACCTTC
16	TRBJ1-1	TRBV11-2	TRBD1	.	CASSRSAQGMYTEAFF	TGTGCCAGCAGTAGATCCGCACAGGGGATGTACACTGAAGCTTTCTTT
16	TRBJ2-2	TRBV4-2	.	.	CASSQEGAGNTGELFF	TGTGCCAGCAGCCAAGAGGGAGCGGGGAACACCGGGGAGCTGTTTTTT
13	TRBJ2-5	TRBV7-9	.	.	CASSWTAQETQYF	TGTGCCAGCAGCTGGACAGCCCAAGAGACCCAGTACTTC
15	TRBJ1-6	TRBV7-8	TRBD1	.	CASSPRTGYNSPLHF	TGTGCCAGCAGCCCCCGGACAGGGTATAATTCACCCCTCCACTTT
14	TRBJ2-1	TRBV28	.	few	CASMEGGVRGEQFF	TGTGCCAGCATGGAGGGCGGGGTCCGGGGTGAGCAGTTCTTC
16	TRBJ2-3	TRBV19	TRBD1	.	CASSLRTGATTDTQYF	TGTGCCAGTAGTCTCCGGACAGGGGCGACGACAGATACGCAGTATTTT
16	TRBJ2-5	TRBV7-2	TRBD2	once	CASSFFAGGRGETQYF	TGTGCCAGCAGCTTTTTCGCGGGAGGGCGCGGGGAGACCCAGTACTTC
14	TRBJ1-6	TRBV4-3	.	.	CASSQARGNSPLHF	TGCGCCAGCAGCCAAGCCCGGGGAAATTCACCCCTCCACTTT
14	TRBJ1-5	TRBV5-1	TRBD1	.	CASSPGQVNQPQHF	TGCGCCAGCAGCCCCGGACAGGTGAATCAGCCCCAGCATTTT
14	TRBJ2-1	TRBV12-5	TRBD2	.	CASVPSGGANEQFF	TGTGCTAGTGTCCCTAGCGGGGGGGCGAATGAGCAGTTCTTC
14	TRBJ2-7	TRBV15	.	few	CATSMEGSSYEQYF	TGTGCCACCAGCATGGAGGGCAGCTCCTACGAGCAGTACTTC
14	TRBJ2-7	TRBV2	TRBD2	.	CASNQERGSYEQYF	TGTGCCAGCAATCAAGAGCGGGGCTCCTACGAGCAGTACTTC
15	TRBJ2-1	TRBV10-3	.	.	CAISWDSSSYNEQFF	TGTGCCATCAGTTGGGACTCCAGCTCCTACAATGAGCAGTTCTTC
14	TRBJ2-2	TRBV18	.	few	CASSPERATGELFF	TGTGCCAGCTCACCAGAGAGGGCCACCGGGGAGCTGTTTTTT
14	TRBJ2-7	TRBV11-2	TRBD1	.	CASSLQGQTYEQYF	TGTGCCAGCAGCTTACAGGGACAGACATACGAGCAGTACTTC
16	TRBJ2-4	TRBV6-1	.	.	CASSEGGARAKNIQYF	TGTGCCAGCAGTGAGGGGGGGGCGCGGGCCAAAAACATTCAGTACTTC
15	TRBJ2-1	TRBV6-6	TRBD2	.	CASSAPVAGGYEQFF	TGTGCCAGCAGTGCCCCGGTAGCGGGAGGCTATGAGCAGTTCTTC
13	TRBJ1-5	TRBV30	.	once	CAWSWGPDQPQHF	TGTGCCTGGAGCTGGGGGCCAGATCAGCCCCAGCATTTT
17	TRBJ2-7	TRBV29-1	TRBD2	.	CSVELWGGAELVNEQYF	TGCAGCGTTGAGCTCTGGGGGGGTGCAGAGTTGGTAAACGAGCAGTACTTC
15	TRBJ2-3	TRBV6-5	TRBD2	.	CASSPRTSGTDTQYF	TGTGCCAGCAGTCCCCGGACTAGCGGTACAGATACGCAGTATTTT
16	TRBJ1-5	TRBV4-1	.	.	CASSQEGHRSNQPQHF	TGCGCCAGCAGCCAAGAGGGACACCGTAGCAATCAGCCCCAGCATTTT
13	TRBJ2-7	TRBV5-4	.	.	CASSLGSTYEQYF	TGTGCCAGCAGCTTGGGGTCTACTTACGAGCAGTACTTC
17	TRBJ2-1	TRBV19	TRBD2	.	CACSTGGGRTGWGEQFF	TGTGCCTGTAGTACCGGGGGGGGGAGGACTGGGTGGGGTGAGCAGTTCTTC
16	TRBJ2-1	TRBV3-1/TRBV3-2	TRBD2	.	CASSPVSSGGAGEQFF	TGTGCCAGCAGCCCGGTTAGTAGCGGGGGGGCAGGTGAGCAGTTCTTC
16	TRBJ2-5	TRBV5-8	TRBD1	.	CASSLAGTGRKETQYF	TGTGCCAGCAGCTTGGCCGGGACAGGGCGGAAGGAGACCCAGTACTTC
14	TRBJ2-7	TRBV18	.	.	CASSPLTRGSEQYF	TGTGCCAGCTCACCACTTACGCGGGGCTCCGAGCAGTACTTC
16	TRBJ2-4	TRBV4-2	.	.	CASSQDPQRSKNIQYF	TGTGCCAGCAGCCAAGACCCTCAGCGATCCAAAAACATTCAGTACTTC
13	TRBJ2-7	TRBV28	.	.	CASRPPIAVEQYF	TGTGCCAGCAGGCCCCCGATTGCGGTCGAGCAGTACTTC
14	TRBJ2-4	TRBV2	TRBD2	.	CASSEVTSGNIQYF	TGTGCCAGCAGTGAAGTGACTAGCGGAAACATTCAGTACTTC
15	TRBJ2-7	TRBV4-3	.	.	CASSRRGGVGDEQYF	TGCGCCAGCAGCCGGAGAGGGGGGGTCGGCGACGAGCAGTACTTC
13	TRBJ1-5	TRBV18	TRBD1	.	CASSPDRGYPQHF	TGTGCCAGCTCACCAGACAGGGGGTACCCCCAGCATTTT
15	TRBJ1-2	TRBV15	.	.	CATSREDQGNYGYTF	TGTGCCACCAGCAGAGAGGACCAGGGGAACTATGGCTACACCTTC
18	TRBJ2-3	TRBV21-1	.	.	CASSKGSSAHWDTDTQYF	TGTGCCAGCAGCAAAGGGAGTAGCGCACATTGGGACACAGATACGCAGTATTTT
15	TRBJ2-3	TRBV7-3	TRBD1	.	CASSSQGDGVDTQYF	TGTGCCAGCAGCTCACAGGGGGACGGGGTAGATACGCAGTATTTT
15	TRBJ2-1	TRBV5-6	.	many	CASSLIGGDYNEQFF	TGTGCCAGCAGCTTGATCGGGGGAGACTACAATGAGCAGTTCTTC
16	TRBJ2-3	TRBV7-2	TRBD2	.	CASSLFGTTSTDTQYF	TGTGCCAGCAGCTTATTTGGGACTACCAGCACAGATACGCAGTATTTT
12	TRBJ1-1	TRBV6-6	.	.	CASSSGNTEAFF	TGTGCCAGCAGCAGCGGGAACACTGAAGCTTTCTTT